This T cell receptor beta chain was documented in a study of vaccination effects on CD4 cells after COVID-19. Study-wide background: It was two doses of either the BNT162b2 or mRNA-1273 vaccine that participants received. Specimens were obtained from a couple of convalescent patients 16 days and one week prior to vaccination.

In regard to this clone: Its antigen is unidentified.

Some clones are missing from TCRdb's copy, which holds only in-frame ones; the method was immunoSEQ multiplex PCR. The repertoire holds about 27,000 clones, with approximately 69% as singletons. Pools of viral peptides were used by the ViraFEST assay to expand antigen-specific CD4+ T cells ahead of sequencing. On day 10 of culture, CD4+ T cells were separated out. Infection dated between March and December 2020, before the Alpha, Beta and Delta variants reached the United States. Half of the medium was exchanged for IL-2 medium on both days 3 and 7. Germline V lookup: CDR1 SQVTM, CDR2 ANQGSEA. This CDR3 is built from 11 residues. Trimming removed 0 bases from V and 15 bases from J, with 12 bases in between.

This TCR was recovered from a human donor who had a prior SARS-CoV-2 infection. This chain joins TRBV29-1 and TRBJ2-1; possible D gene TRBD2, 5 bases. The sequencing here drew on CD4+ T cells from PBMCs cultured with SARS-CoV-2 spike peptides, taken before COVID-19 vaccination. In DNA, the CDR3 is TGCAGCGTTGAAGACGGCCGAGGAGGGTTCTTC. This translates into CSVEDGRGGFF.